This TCR beta chain was sequenced during a study of T cell clonality in common variable immunodeficiency. Overall study findings and caveats: Fewer deletions and N-nucleotide insertions were reportedly seen in common variable immunodeficiency TCR beta sequences.

Germline CDR1 is DFQATT and CDR2 is SNEGSKA (reference sequence). The CDR3 has 13 residues. V lost 3 bases to trimming and J lost 5 bases; unmatched junction nucleotides: 5. Profiled with immunoSEQ multiplex PCR; TCRdb holds only in-frame clones, not every one. The data show roughly 70,000 clones, with none appearing a single time. This clone was found many times. Its antigen is unknown. Read sequence stops 3 residues before the CDR3 end, and the germline J gene provides the missing end. This sequence originates from a person aged 18-69 years in good health. The chain employs TRBV20-1 and TRBJ2-7; 9 nucleotides match TRBD2. Input material: peripheral blood mononuclear cells. The CDR3 sequence is CSARGLASHEQYF. The CDR3 bases that were read are TGCAGTGCTAGGGGACTAGCATCCCACGAG.